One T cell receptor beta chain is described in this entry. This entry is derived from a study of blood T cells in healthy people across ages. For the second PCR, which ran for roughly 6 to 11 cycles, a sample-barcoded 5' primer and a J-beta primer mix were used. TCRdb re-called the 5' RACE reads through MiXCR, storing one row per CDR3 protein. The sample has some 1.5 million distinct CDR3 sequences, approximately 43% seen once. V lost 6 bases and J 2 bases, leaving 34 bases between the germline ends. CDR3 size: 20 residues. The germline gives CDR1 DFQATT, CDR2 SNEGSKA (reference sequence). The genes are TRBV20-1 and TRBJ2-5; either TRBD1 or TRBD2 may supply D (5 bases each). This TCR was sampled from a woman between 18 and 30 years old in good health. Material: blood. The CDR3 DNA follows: TGCAGTGCAATTTTCCAAACTTCGGGACCCTCAGGAGGTCCTCAAGAGACCCAGTACTTC. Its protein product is CSAIFQTSGPSGGPQETQYF.